The 22 T cell receptor beta chains presented below share a single source sample, sequenced in a study of cytomegalovirus exposure and HLA in healthy donors. The table came from immunoSEQ multiplex PCR; TCRdb's copy has only in-frame clones and leaves some out. The sample shows approximately 200,000 clones, 84% of them seen only once. The sample comprised PBMCs. The receptors here all came from a woman aged 30 to 39 in good health and CMV-seropositive.

CDR3 residues: CASSSTGSSYNEQFF. CDR3 nucleotide sequence: TGTGCCAGCAGCTCGACAGGGAGCTCCTACAATGAGCAGTTCTTC. The chain employs TRBV5-6 and TRBJ2-1; 7 bases fit TRBD1. Germline-derived CDR1 and CDR2 are SGHDT and YYEEEE. J gave up 0 bases and V 3 bases, and 3 bases lay outside the gene matches. This CDR3 comprises 15 residues.

This clone was recorded once. The chain has TRBV9 and TRBJ2-7; 10 bases map to TRBD2. The J segment lost 1 base and the V segment lost 4 bases, leaving 5 bases of the junction unmatched. The germline V gene has CDR1 SGDLS and CDR2 YYNGEE. The CDR3 extends over 15 amino acids. The CDR3 sequence is CASSLGLADSYEQYF. CDR3 DNA: TGTGCCAGCAGCCTTGGACTAGCGGATTCCTACGAGCAGTACTTC.

The chain couples TRBV7-2 to TRBJ2-7, with 10 bases lining up with TRBD2. Per the germline V gene, CDR1 is SGHTA and CDR2 is FQGNSA. V dropped 4 bases and J dropped 2; count of bases not matched to a gene: 5. CDR3 length: 15 amino acids. CDR3 residues: CASSSTGTSAYEQYF. For the CDR3, the DNA is TGTGCCAGCAGCTCGACCGGGACTAGCGCCTACGAGCAGTACTTC.

The rearrangement joins TRBV9 to TRBJ1-2; D not resolved. Trimming removed 2 bases from V and 7 bases from J, with 18 bases in between. The CDR3 contains 15 residues. Germline V CDR1 and CDR2: SGDLS, YYNGEE. The CDR3 loop is CASSVESLWRGGYTF. The DNA of the CDR3 is TGTGCCAGCAGCGTCGAGAGTCTATGGCGGGGTGGCTACACCTTC.

V gene TRBV28 combines with J gene TRBJ2-7, with D perhaps matching TRBD1 (6 bases). There are 15 residues in the CDR3. Germline V gene lookup returns CDR1 MDHEN and CDR2 SYDVKM. Trimming left V 4 bases short and J 0 bases short, with 13 bases between. The CDR3 DNA reads TGTGCCAGCAGTTCCCCAGGGGCAAGCTCCTACGAGCAGTACTTC. It translates to CASSSPGASSYEQYF.

The V call is TRBV15, the J call TRBJ2-7; 13 nucleotides align to TRBD2. CDR3 length: 15 amino acids. Germline CDR1 and CDR2: LNHNV and YYDKDF (reference sequence). V gave up 3 bases and J gave up 5 bases; unmatched junction bases: 4. In nucleotides, the CDR3 is TGTGCCACCAGCAGGGGACTAGCGGGAAAGAACGAGCAGTACTTC. Translating it yields CATSRGLAGKNEQYF.

The CDR3 sequence: CSVNDRSAKSNEQFF. The CDR3 DNA sequence: TGCAGCGTAAATGACAGGAGCGCGAAAAGCAATGAGCAGTTCTTC. The chain joins TRBV29-1 to TRBJ2-1; tentative D call: TRBD1 (6 bases). CDR3 length: 15 residues. V lost 6 bases to trimming and J lost 6 bases, with 21 bases between them. Looked up from germline, CDR1 is SQVTM and CDR2 is ANQGSEA.

This rearrangement joins TRBV5-6 to TRBJ1-2; 9 nucleotides line up with TRBD1. V shed 4 bases, J shed 4 bases, and the junction held 5 bases outside the gene matches. The CDR3 loop spans 14 amino acids. Germline V CDR1 and CDR2: SGHDT, YYEEEE. The CDR3 is CASSVYRGLYGYTF. The CDR3 DNA sequence: TGTGCCAGCAGCGTCTACAGGGGGCTCTATGGCTACACCTTC.

The gene calls are TRBV29-1 and TRBJ1-3, with D uncertain. Germline lookup yields CDR1 SQVTM and CDR2 ANQGSEA. V was trimmed by 5 bases and J by 5 bases, leaving 13 bases between them. The CDR3 extends over 13 amino acids. The CDR3 here is CSVLAPERNTIYF. The CDR3 DNA follows: TGCAGCGTTTTAGCCCCAGAACGAAACACCATATATTTT. The entire variable domain, with the rest obtained from reference TRBV29-1 and TRBJ1-3, is as follows: SAVISQKPSRDICQRGTSLTIQCQVDSQVTMMFWYRQQPGQSLTLIATANQGSEATYESGFVIDKFPISRPNLTFSTLTVSNMSPEDSSIYLCSVLAPERNTIYFGEGSWLTVV.

CDR3 coding DNA: TGTGCCAGCAGTGAAAACACCATGAACACTGAAGCTTTCTTT. Encoded protein: CASSENTMNTEAFF. The V call is TRBV2, the J call TRBJ1-1; D unclear. Germline-derived CDR1 and CDR2 are SNHLY and FYNNEI. This CDR3 contains 14 residues. Trimming left V 2 bases short and J 0 bases short, with 7 bases between.

V and J are TRBV25-1 and TRBJ2-7; 7 bases line up with TRBD2. V gave up 0 bases and J gave up 1 base; unmatched junction bases: 9. The CDR3 is 17 residues long. From germline, CDR1 is MGHDK and CDR2 SYGVNS. CDR3 sequence reads: CASSEYEVGGKSYEQYF. Here the CDR3 DNA reads TGTGCCAGCAGTGAATATGAAGTGGGGGGGAAGTCCTACGAGCAGTACTTC.

This clone is a singleton in its sample. The chain links TRBV27 to TRBJ1-5; D may be TRBD1 (6 bases). V shed 6 bases and J shed 3 bases, with 18 bases lying between them. Germline CDR1 reads MNHEY; CDR2 reads SMNVEV (reference sequence). CDR3 length: 16 residues. The CDR3 sequence is CASSATAGVTNQPQHF. Here the CDR3 DNA reads TGTGCCAGCAGCGCTACCGCAGGGGTAACCAATCAGCCCCAGCATTTT.

The rearrangement uses TRBV30 and TRBJ1-2, with a possible D match to TRBD1 (6 bases). The CDR3 contains 13 residues. Germline V lookup: CDR1 GTSNPN, CDR2 SVGIG (reference sequence). Trimming cost V 4 bases and J 8 bases, with 17 bases left between them. The CDR3 protein is CAWKIGGAYGYTF. In DNA, the CDR3 is TGTGCCTGGAAAATCGGGGGGGCCTACGGCTACACCTTC.

The chain is built from TRBV5-1 and TRBJ2-5; 12 bases fit TRBD2. From germline, CDR1 is SGHRS and CDR2 YFSETQ. The CDR3 consists of 17 residues. J was trimmed by 5 bases and V by 0 bases; bases with no gene match: 8. Written as DNA, the CDR3 is TGCGCCAGCAGCTTGGGGGCCCTAGCGGGAGGGTCCGAGACCCAGTACTTC. Translated, it gives CASSLGALAGGSETQYF.

This chain connects TRBV5-6 to TRBJ2-1; TRBD2 aligns across 13 bases. The J segment lost 8 bases and the V segment lost 4 bases, leaving 3 bases of the junction unmatched. This CDR3 region has 14 residues. Germline CDR1 is SGHDT and CDR2 is YYEEEE. In nucleotides, the CDR3 is TGTGCCAGCAGCCGGACTAGCGGGAGAGATGAGCAGTTCTTC. It encodes CASSRTSGRDEQFF. Full variable domain (remainder filled in from reference TRBV5-6 and TRBJ2-1): DAGVTQSPTHLIKTRGQQVTLRCSPKSGHDTVSWYQQALGQGPQFIFQYYEEEERQRGNFPDRFSGHQFPNYSSELNVNALLLGDSALYLCASSRTSGRDEQFFGPGTRLTVL.

The J gene is TRBJ2-7, the V gene TRBV30, with 9 bases that match TRBD2. Germline CDR1 is GTSNPN and CDR2 is SVGIG (reference sequence). V lost 2 bases and J lost 5; bases outside the gene matches: 19. The length of the CDR3 is 18 residues. CDR3 sequence reads: CAWSPTPLSSSGKNEQYF. CDR3 DNA: TGTGCCTGGAGTCCCACCCCCCTTAGTTCTAGCGGGAAGAACGAGCAGTACTTC.

This sequence joins TRBV5-1 and TRBJ2-1; 8 bases match TRBD2. The CDR3 consists of 13 residues. V lost 4 bases to trimming and J lost 5 bases; unmatched junction nucleotides: 2. Per germline, CDR1 SGHRS and CDR2 YFSETQ. The CDR3 protein is CASSDSGNNEQFF. For the CDR3, the DNA is TGCGCCAGCAGCGATAGCGGGAACAATGAGCAGTTCTTC.

The chain recombines TRBV11-1 with TRBJ2-3; no clear D gene. Trimming cost V 3 bases and J 1 base, with 11 bases left between them. The CDR3 is 15 amino acids. CDR1 and CDR2 (germline): SGHAT, FQDESV (reference sequence). The CDR3 coding sequence is TGTGCCAGCAGCTTTCCTATAGCAGGCACAGATACGCAGTATTTT. It encodes CASSFPIAGTDTQYF.

The V and J genes are TRBV5-6 and TRBJ1-5; weak D call: TRBD1 (6 bases). The CDR3 loop spans 15 amino acids. From germline, CDR1 is SGHDT and CDR2 YYEEEE. The V and J ends lost 2 bases and 1 base respectively, with 10 bases between them. The DNA for the CDR3 is TGTGCCAGCAGCTTTTACAGGGTCAGCAATCAGCCCCAGCATTTT. This translates into CASSFYRVSNQPQHF.

V usage is TRBV6-6 and J usage is TRBJ2-7; the D gene is possibly TRBD2 (5 bases). The V end was cut by 5 bases, the J end by 0 bases, with 14 bases between. The CDR3 length is 15 residues. The germline V gene encodes CDR1 MNHNY and CDR2 SVGAGI (reference sequence). The CDR3 DNA sequence: TGTGCCAGCAGTGCCGGACTTTCTGACTCCTACGAGCAGTACTTC. This encodes CASSAGLSDSYEQYF.

This chain uses TRBV5-1 with TRBJ2-1; 7 nucleotides align to TRBD2. The germline gives CDR1 SGHRS, CDR2 YFSETQ. This CDR3 region has 14 residues. After removal of 0 bases from V and 7 bases from J, the junction contained 4 bases not matched to a gene. The CDR3 spells CASSLGEGWNEQFF. The DNA for the CDR3 is TGCGCCAGCAGCTTGGGGGAGGGTTGGAATGAGCAGTTCTTC.

V is TRBV6-1 and J is TRBJ2-4; 8 nucleotides match TRBD2. V was pared by 6 bases and J by 6 bases, with 7 bases of the junction left unmatched. This CDR3 is built from 14 residues. From germline, CDR1 is MNHNS and CDR2 SASEGT. In DNA, the CDR3 is TGTGCCAGCAGCCGCCCCGGGGGGGGAAACATTCAGTACTTC. Amino acids: CASSRPGGGNIQYF.